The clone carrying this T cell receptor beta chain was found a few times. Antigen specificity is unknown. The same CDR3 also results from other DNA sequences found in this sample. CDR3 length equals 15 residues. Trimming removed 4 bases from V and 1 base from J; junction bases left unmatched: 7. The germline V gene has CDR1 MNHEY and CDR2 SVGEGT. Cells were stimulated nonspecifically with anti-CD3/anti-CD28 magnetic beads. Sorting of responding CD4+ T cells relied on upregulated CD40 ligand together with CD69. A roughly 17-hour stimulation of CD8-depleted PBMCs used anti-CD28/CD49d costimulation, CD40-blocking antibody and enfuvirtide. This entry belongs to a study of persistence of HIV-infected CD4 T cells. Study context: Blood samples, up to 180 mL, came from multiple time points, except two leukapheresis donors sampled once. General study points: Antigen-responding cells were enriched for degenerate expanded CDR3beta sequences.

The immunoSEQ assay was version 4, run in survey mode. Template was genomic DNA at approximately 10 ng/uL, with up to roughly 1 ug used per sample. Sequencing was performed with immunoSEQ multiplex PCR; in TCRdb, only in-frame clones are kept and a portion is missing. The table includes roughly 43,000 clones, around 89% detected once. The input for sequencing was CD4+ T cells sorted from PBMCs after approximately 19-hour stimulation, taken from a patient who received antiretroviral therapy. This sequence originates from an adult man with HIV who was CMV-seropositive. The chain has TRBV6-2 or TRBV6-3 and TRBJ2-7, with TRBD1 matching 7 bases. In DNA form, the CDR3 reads TGTGCCAGCAGTTCCGCAGGGGGTGGTTCCTACGAGCAGTACTTC. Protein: CASSSAGGGSYEQYF.